This T cell receptor (beta chain) was captured by sequencing in a study of T-cell memory formation after mild COVID-19. About the study: Largely, the TCR clusters proved donor specific.

Study-wide findings and caveats: Contracting CD8+ clones were enriched in EMRA, CD4+ mainly in CM and EM. Clones that contracted from day 15 to 85 had balanced CD4/CD8; later expanders were CD4+ biased.

This clonotype was seen a few times. The antigen is not known. Between the trimmed V and J ends, which lost 0 bases and 3 bases, there was a span of 13 bases. Germline V gene data show CDR1 as SGHRS and CDR2 as YFSETQ. This CDR3 spans 15 amino acids. TCRdb reanalysed the 5' RACE reads using MiXCR and keeps one entry per CDR3 protein. The table has roughly 310,000 distinct CDR3 sequences, roughly 15% seen once. Sequencing was done on a sample of PBMCs or a T cell subset sorted from them (not recorded which). The chain has TRBV5-1 and TRBJ2-7; weak D call: TRBD1 (5 bases). This receptor was taken from a man in his late teens or twenties who had mild COVID-19 (a few samples of this study predate the infection). Cell type and time point are not known. The CDR3 loop reads CASSLGGADLYEQYF. The CDR3 coding sequence is TGCGCCAGCAGCTTGGGTGGGGCGGACCTCTACGAGCAGTACTTC.